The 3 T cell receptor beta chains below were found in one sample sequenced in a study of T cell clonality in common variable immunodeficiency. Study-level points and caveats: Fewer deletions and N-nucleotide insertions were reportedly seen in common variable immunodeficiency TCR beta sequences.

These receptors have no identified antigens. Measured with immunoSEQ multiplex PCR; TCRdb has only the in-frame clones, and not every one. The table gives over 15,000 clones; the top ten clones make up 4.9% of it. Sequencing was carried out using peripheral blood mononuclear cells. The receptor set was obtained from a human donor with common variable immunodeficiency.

CDR3 bases read: TGTGCCAGCAATCCGGGGGGAGGC. This gives the protein CASNPGGG. The CDR3 reads in full as CASNPGGGYTF. The rearrangement uses TRBV2 and TRBJ1-2; possible D gene TRBD1, 5 bases. The CDR3 is cut off 3 residues early in the read; its end comes from the germline J gene. Looked up from germline, CDR1 is SNHLY and CDR2 is FYNNEI. The CDR3 has 11 amino acids.

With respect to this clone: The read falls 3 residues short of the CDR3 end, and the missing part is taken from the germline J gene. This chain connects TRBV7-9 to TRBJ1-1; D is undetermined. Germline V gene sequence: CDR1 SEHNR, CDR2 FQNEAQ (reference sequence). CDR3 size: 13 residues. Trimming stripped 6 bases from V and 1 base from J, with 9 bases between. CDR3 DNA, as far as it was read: TGTGCCAGCAGGTCCCCGGGGAACACTGAA. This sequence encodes CASRSPGNTE. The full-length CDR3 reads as CASRSPGNTEAFF.

The CDR3 spells CASSPRDSLGNEQFF. The sequenced CDR3 bases are TGTGCCAGCTCACCCCGGGACTCACTGGGGAATGAG. The chain recombines TRBV18 with TRBJ2-1, with D tentatively TRBD2 (6 bases). The read ends 3 residues before the CDR3 terminus; that terminus is restored from the germline J gene. Trimming took off 3 bases at V and 7 bases at J, with 16 bases between the two ends. The CDR3 extends over 15 amino acids. Germline V CDR1 and CDR2: KGHSH, LQKENI.